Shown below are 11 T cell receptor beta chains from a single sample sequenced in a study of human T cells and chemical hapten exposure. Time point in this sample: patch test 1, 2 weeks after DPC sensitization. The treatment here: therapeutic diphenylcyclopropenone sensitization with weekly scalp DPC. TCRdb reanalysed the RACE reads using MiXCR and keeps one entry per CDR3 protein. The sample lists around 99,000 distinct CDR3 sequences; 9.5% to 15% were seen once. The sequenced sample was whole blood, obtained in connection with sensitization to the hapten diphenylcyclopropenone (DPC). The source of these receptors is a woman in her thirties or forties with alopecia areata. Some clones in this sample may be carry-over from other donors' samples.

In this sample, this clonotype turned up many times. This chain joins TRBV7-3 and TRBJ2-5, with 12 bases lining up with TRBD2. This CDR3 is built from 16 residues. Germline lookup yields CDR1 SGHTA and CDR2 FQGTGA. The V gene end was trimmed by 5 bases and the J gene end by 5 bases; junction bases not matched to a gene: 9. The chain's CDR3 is CASSPSTSGSWETQYF. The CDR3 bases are TGTGCCAGCAGCCCATCGACTAGCGGGAGCTGGGAGACCCAGTACTTC.

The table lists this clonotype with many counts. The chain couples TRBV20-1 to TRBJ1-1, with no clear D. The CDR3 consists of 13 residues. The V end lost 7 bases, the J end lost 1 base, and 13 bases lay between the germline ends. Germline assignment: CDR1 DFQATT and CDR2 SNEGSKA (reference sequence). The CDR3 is CSVPGMRNTEAFF. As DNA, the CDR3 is TGCAGTGTACCGGGAATGCGGAACACTGAAGCTTTCTTT.

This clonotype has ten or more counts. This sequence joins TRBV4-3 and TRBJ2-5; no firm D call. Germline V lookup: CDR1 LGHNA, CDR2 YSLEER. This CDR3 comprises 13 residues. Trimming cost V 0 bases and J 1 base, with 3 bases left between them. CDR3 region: CASSQELQETQYF. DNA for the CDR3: TGCGCCAGCAGCCAAGAACTCCAAGAGACCCAGTACTTC.

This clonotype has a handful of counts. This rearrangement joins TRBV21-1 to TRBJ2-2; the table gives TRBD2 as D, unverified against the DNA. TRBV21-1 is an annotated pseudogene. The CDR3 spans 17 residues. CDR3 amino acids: CASSKARREGRTGELFF. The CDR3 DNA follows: TGTGCCAGCAGCAAAGCGCGCCGGGAGGGCCGAACCGGGGAGCTGTTTTTT.

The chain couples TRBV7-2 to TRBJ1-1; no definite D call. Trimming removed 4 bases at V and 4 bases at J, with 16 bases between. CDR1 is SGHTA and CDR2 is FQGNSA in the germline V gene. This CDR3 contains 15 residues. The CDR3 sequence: CASSSRSGVGTEAFF. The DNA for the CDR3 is TGTGCCAGCAGCTCCCGCTCCGGGGTCGGCACTGAAGCTTTCTTT.

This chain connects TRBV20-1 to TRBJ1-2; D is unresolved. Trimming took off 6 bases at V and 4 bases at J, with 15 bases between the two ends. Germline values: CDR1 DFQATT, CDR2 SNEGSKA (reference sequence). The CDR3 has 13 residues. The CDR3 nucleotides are TGCAGTGCCTACCGGGCCGAACTCTATGGCTACACCTTC. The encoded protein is CSAYRAELYGYTF.

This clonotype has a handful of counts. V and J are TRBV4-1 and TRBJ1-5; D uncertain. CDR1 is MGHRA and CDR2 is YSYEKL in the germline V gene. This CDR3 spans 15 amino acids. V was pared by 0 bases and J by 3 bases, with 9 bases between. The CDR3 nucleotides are TGCGCCAGCAGCCAAGATCCAGATTTCAATCAGCCCCAGCATTTT. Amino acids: CASSQDPDFNQPQHF.

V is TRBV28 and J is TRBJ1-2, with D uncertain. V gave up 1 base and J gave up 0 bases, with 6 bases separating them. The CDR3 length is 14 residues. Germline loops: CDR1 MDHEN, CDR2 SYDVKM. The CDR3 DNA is TGTGCCAGCAGTTTATCGTCTGCTAACTATGGCTACACCTTC. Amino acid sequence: CASSLSSANYGYTF.

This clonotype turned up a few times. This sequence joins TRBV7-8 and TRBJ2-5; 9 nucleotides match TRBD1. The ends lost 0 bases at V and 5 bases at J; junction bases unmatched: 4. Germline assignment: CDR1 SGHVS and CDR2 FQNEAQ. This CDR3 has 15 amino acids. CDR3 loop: CASSLATGGWETQYF. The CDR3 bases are TGTGCCAGCAGCTTAGCCACAGGGGGCTGGGAGACCCAGTACTTC.

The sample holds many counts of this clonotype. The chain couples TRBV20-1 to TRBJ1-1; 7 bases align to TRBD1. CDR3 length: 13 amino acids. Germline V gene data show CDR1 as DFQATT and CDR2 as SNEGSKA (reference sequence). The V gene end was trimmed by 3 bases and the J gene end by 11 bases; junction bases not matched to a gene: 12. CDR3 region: CSASKGATEEAFF. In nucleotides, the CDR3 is TGCAGTGCTAGTAAGGGGGCCACAGAGGAGGCTTTCTTT.

CDR3 protein: CSAAEGTGAYQPQHF. In DNA, the CDR3 is TGCAGCGCCGCCGAGGGGACAGGGGCATATCAGCCCCAGCATTTT. The genes are TRBV29-1 and TRBJ1-5; 10 positions match TRBD1. The CDR3 length is 15 residues. Germline V CDR1 and CDR2: SQVTM, ANQGSEA. V lost 7 bases to trimming and J lost 5 bases; unmatched junction nucleotides: 11.